A single sample gave rise to the 12 T cell receptor beta chains below, sequenced in a study of blood T cell repertoires in COVID-19. Profiling relied on immunoSEQ multiplex PCR, and the TCRdb table lists in-frame clones only, not all of them. The repertoire holds some 50,000 clones, 85% to 90% seen once, with 28% in the top ten. The sequencing input was peripheral blood. These TCRs come from a human donor in a cohort sampled during active COVID-19.

This rearrangement joins TRBV10-3 to TRBJ1-2; tentative D call: TRBD1 (5 bases). Between the trimmed V and J ends, which lost 4 bases and 6 bases, there was a span of 21 bases. Per the germline V gene, CDR1 is ENHRY and CDR2 is SYGVKD. There are 16 residues in the CDR3. CDR3 loop: CAISASDIQKIHGYTF. For the CDR3, the DNA is TGTGCCATCAGTGCATCGGACATCCAGAAGATCCATGGCTACACCTTC.

V is TRBV10-3 and J is TRBJ2-1; 7 nucleotides agree with TRBD2. The CDR3 spans 17 residues. V was clipped by 3 bases and J by 4 bases; unmatched bases: 12. From germline, CDR1 is ENHRY and CDR2 SYGVKD. DNA for the CDR3: TGTGCCATCAGTGAAGGTCCCCTAGCGGCAACTTACAATGAGCAGTTCTTC. Translation gives CAISEGPLAATYNEQFF.

This chain joins TRBV2 and TRBJ1-5, with 8 nucleotides matching TRBD1. The CDR3 extends over 14 amino acids. CDR1 and CDR2 from the germline V gene are SNHLY and FYNNEI. V lost 6 bases to trimming and J lost 9 bases; unmatched junction nucleotides: 10. The CDR3 DNA sequence: TGTGCCAGCAGCGATACAGGGGGTTGGGGGCCCCAGCATTTT. Its protein is CASSDTGGWGPQHF.

This chain links TRBV19 with TRBJ2-7, with 8 bases fitting TRBD1. From germline, CDR1 is LNHDA and CDR2 SQIVND (reference sequence). The ends lost 4 bases at V and 2 bases at J; junction bases unmatched: 4. The length of the CDR3 is 14 residues. The CDR3 DNA reads TGTGCCAGTAGTACCCGGACAGGGACCTACGAGCAGTACTTC. This encodes CASSTRTGTYEQYF. The whole variable domain, filled in from reference TRBV19 and TRBJ2-7, reads DGGITQSPKYLFRKEGQNVTLSCEQNLNHDAMYWYRQDPGQGLRLIYYSQIVNDFQKGDIAEGYSVSREKKESFPLTVTSAQKNPTAFYLCASSTRTGTYEQYFGPGTRLTVT.

The gene calls are TRBV5-1 and TRBJ2-3; 11 nucleotides match TRBD2. Germline V CDR1 and CDR2: SGHRS, YFSETQ. V shed 3 bases and J 2 bases; nucleotides not matched to a gene: 14. This CDR3 has 19 residues. CDR3: CASSSLSTSGKLNTDTQYF. CDR3 sequence (DNA): TGCGCCAGCAGCTCCCTGTCGACTAGCGGGAAATTAAACACAGATACGCAGTATTTT. The variable domain in full, with the rest retrieved from reference TRBV5-1 and TRBJ2-3, is KAGVTQTPRYLIKTRGQQVTLSCSPISGHRSVSWYQQTPGQGLQFLFEYFSETQRNKGNFPGRFSGRQFSNSRSEMNVSTLELGDSALYLCASSSLSTSGKLNTDTQYFGPGTRLTVL.

The chain carries TRBV6-5 and TRBJ1-1; a weak D match, TRBD1 (5 bases). The V gene's germline CDR1 is MNHEY and CDR2 SVGAGI. The CDR3 has 12 amino acids. V lost 2 bases and J 8 bases, leaving 9 bases between the germline ends. CDR3 in amino acids: CASSYAGKEAFF. CDR3 coding DNA: TGTGCCAGCAGTTACGCAGGGAAGGAAGCTTTCTTT.

The chain links TRBV7-3 to TRBJ2-3; D unresolved. The CDR3 is made up of 13 amino acids. In germline, CDR1 is SGHTA, CDR2 FQGTGA. V was cut by 3 bases and J by 6 bases, with 10 bases left in between. The CDR3 sequence: CASSFPRSDTQYF. The CDR3 nucleotides are TGTGCCAGCAGCTTCCCCCGGTCGGATACGCAGTATTTT.

The genes are TRBV2 and TRBJ2-5; D is uncertain. Looked up from germline, CDR1 is SNHLY and CDR2 is FYNNEI. The V gene lost 1 base and the J gene lost 5 bases, with 11 bases spanning the gap. CDR3 size: 14 residues. The CDR3 loop is CASSEVLFEETQYF. CDR3 nucleotides: TGTGCCAGCAGTGAAGTCCTTTTCGAGGAGACCCAGTACTTC.

The chain carries TRBV23-1 and TRBJ2-5; a weak D match, TRBD2 (6 bases). TRBV23-1 carries the ORF label, with uncertain function. This CDR3 region has 16 residues. V dropped 4 bases and J dropped 4 bases, with 19 bases sitting between them. The CDR3 DNA sequence: TGCGCCAGCAGTCCACGACATCCCGACGGGGGAGAGACCCAGTACTTC. It is translated as CASSPRHPDGGETQYF.

This chain joins TRBV7-9 and TRBJ2-5, with 7 bases that match TRBD1. Germline V lookup: CDR1 SEHNR, CDR2 FQNEAQ (reference sequence). Trimming at V came to 4 bases and at J to 1 base, leaving 6 bases not matched to a gene. This CDR3 spans 15 amino acids. The CDR3 sequence: CASSSPQGPQETQYF. The CDR3 DNA follows: TGTGCCAGCAGCTCCCCACAGGGGCCCCAAGAGACCCAGTACTTC.

The chain couples TRBV19 to TRBJ2-1; D is unresolved. Per the germline V gene, CDR1 is LNHDA and CDR2 is SQIVND (reference sequence). The CDR3 has 15 residues. The V and J ends lost 11 bases and 4 bases respectively, with 21 bases between them. In DNA form, the CDR3 reads TGTGCCCGCACCGGGTCCCCGGCCAGATACAATGAGCAGTTCTTC. Its protein product is CARTGSPARYNEQFF.

This sequence joins TRBV3-1 (or the pseudogene TRBV3-2) and TRBJ2-7, with D possibly being TRBD1 (6 bases). This CDR3 spans 11 amino acids. Germline lookup yields CDR1 LGHDT and CDR2 YNNKEL (reference sequence). Between the trimmed V and J ends, which lost 5 bases and 6 bases, there was a span of 8 bases. The CDR3 spells CASSEGVEQYF. The CDR3 DNA sequence: TGTGCCAGCAGCGAGGGGGTCGAGCAGTACTTC.